The present T cell receptor beta chain was sequenced within a study of blood T cells in healthy people across ages (dated by TCRdb to the mid-2010s). Turning to the overall study: In model experiments, template switching captured roughly one uniquely barcoded TCR beta cDNA molecule for every two T cells. For two donors (one aged 18 to 30 and one aged 80 or older), the study analyzed two additional independent replicas of 1 million unique cDNA reads from the same blood draw. Using deep sequencing normalized with unique cDNA molecular identifiers, the study measured how TCR beta repertoire diversity changes with age. To avoid experimental bias, donors of different ages were spread randomly across the sequencing lanes. The donors were divided into four age groups: young (average approximately 17 years), middle-aged (approximately 41), aged (approximately 62) and long-lived (about 79). What the work shows at the level of the full study, not this receptor alone: As age increased, observed TCR beta diversity per million T cells dropped in a roughly linear way, and a significant reduction was already evident by age 40. Compared with the aged group, more naive CD4+ T cells, fewer expanded clones and increased TCR diversity were shown by the long-lived group, suggesting age selection. Bulk unsorted PBMC profiling prevented conclusive comparison of naive and antigen-experienced compartments. The CMV infection status of donors was not known, potentially confounding age-related changes in expanded clonotypes. The percentage of naive T cells measured by flow cytometry correlated strongly with observed TCR beta diversity. Estimates of total diversity based on one million sequenced T cells were considered lower bounds and underestimates.

The 39 donors, aged 6 to 90 years, were systemically healthy Caucasian individuals from Russia. Each donor gave ten milliliters of peripheral blood, collected into EDTA-treated Vacutainer tubes. Ficoll-Paque density-gradient centrifugation was used to isolate PBMCs, with at least 6 million obtained per sample. Trizol reagent was used to extract total RNA from PBMCs, with at least 6 micrograms per sample. For every donor, flow cytometry on a PBMC aliquot measured the percentage of naive CD45RAhigh/CD27high T cells. The receptor library was made with 5' RACE. The sequencing machine was an Illumina HiSeq 2500. A second 7 to 11 cycle PCR used a sample-barcoded 5' primer and a J-beta primer mix. A template-switch 5' adaptor carrying 12 random nucleotides introduced a unique molecular identifier onto each TCR beta cDNA molecule. Each sample yielded at least 2.5 million CDR3-containing paired-end reads. The Mint cDNA synthesis kit, primed by a TRBC-specific oligonucleotide, was used to synthesize first-strand cDNA from all RNA. After uracil-DNA glycosylase treatment, a first 18-cycle PCR used universal primers M1SS and BC2_uni_R on all cDNA. As for the original processing: For normalization, 1 million high-quality reads, each with a distinct molecular identifier, were randomly selected from each sample. Instead of being binned into consensus sequences, reads with shared molecular identifiers were discarded. CDR3 identification, clonotype clustering and error correction used MiTCR with a Q25 quality threshold and the strictest error-elimination algorithm. A nonparametric unseen species model with Euler transformation was used to estimate lower-bound total TCR beta diversity. Using fastp at Q25 and MiXCR, TCRdb reprocessed the public reads and kept productive beta chains. One record per CDR3 amino acid sequence lists the most common genes and DNA. The V and J calls and clone size are TCRdb's, not the authors'. Present in this sample are about 1.4 million distinct CDR3 sequences, approximately 59% of which were seen just once. The ten largest make up 6.5% to 8.5% of the sample.

Comments on this clonotype: Its antigen is still unknown. No much larger clone is present one base from it, and per-base qualities are unavailable.

CDR1 DFQATT and CDR2 SNEGSKA are derived from the germline V gene (reference sequence). From the cysteine through the phenylalanine, the CDR3 covers 16 amino acids. Just the 48-base CDR3 DNA is kept, in frame starting at base 1. V trim: 2 bases; J trim: 3 bases; unmatched bases: 9. Sequenced material: blood. Rearrangement joined TRBV20-1 to TRBJ2-3, with TRBD2 identical over 9 junction bases. The receptor was derived from a man aged 18-30 years in good health. The sequenced DNA: TGCAGTGCTAGACCCCTGCGGGAGGGCGGGACAGATACGCAGTATTTT. Translated, this gives CSARPLREGGTDTQYF.